This T cell receptor (beta chain) emerged from a study of blood T cell repertoires in COVID-19. Per germline, CDR1 SGDLS and CDR2 YYNGEE. CDR3 length: 15 residues. With V trimmed by 3 bases and J by 2 bases, 4 bases remained unmatched. Repertoires were generated with immunoSEQ multiplex PCR, while TCRdb's copy carries only in-frame clones and drops some. Of under 200,000 clones listed, roughly 90% are singletons. The chain joins TRBV9 to TRBJ2-7; the match to TRBD1 covers 11 bases. The specimen sequenced was PBMCs or T cells enriched from blood (not recorded which). This TCR was sampled from a woman between 45 and 65 years old who had recovered from COVID-19. Written as DNA, the CDR3 is TGTGCCAGCAGCGGTCCGGGACAGGGGGCCTACGAGCAGTACTTC. Encoded protein: CASSGPGQGAYEQYF.